A single sample is the source of the 17 T cell receptor beta chains below, sequenced in a study of CD8+CD57+ T cells in acquired aplastic anemia. The template for TCR beta VDJ and CDR3 sequence profiling was genomic DNA. TCRdb redid the calling of the reads with MiXCR, one entry per CDR3 protein. The table includes about 130,000 distinct CDR3 sequences, approximately 41% detected once. Source material: sorted CD4+, CD8+, or CD8+CD57+ T cells (not recorded which) from PBMCs. Receptor source: a human donor in good health, serving as a control.

The sample holds many counts of this clonotype. This chain links TRBV2 with TRBJ2-5; TRBD2 agrees at 7 bases. The CDR3 spans 18 residues. J was trimmed by 3 bases and V by 4 bases; bases with no gene match: 17. The germline gives CDR1 SNHLY, CDR2 FYNNEI. This CDR3 is CASSALQPPLADEETQYF. In nucleotides, the CDR3 is TGTGCCAGCAGTGCGCTGCAACCCCCGCTAGCGGATGAAGAGACCCAGTACTTC.

Many counts were recorded for this clonotype. The genes are TRBV10-2 and TRBJ1-6; 10 bases fit TRBD1. V shed 5 bases and J 0 bases; nucleotides not matched to a gene: 7. Per the germline V gene, CDR1 is WSHSY and CDR2 is SAAADI. This CDR3 is 18 amino acids long. In DNA, the CDR3 is TGCGCCAGCAGTAAGACAGGGGGCGGGAGCTCCTATAATTCACCCCTCCACTTT. Amino acid sequence: CASSKTGGGSSYNSPLHF.

The sample holds many counts of this clonotype. CDR3 protein: CASRKPGQGLQPQHF. The DNA for the CDR3 is TGTGCCAGCAGGAAGCCGGGACAGGGACTTCAGCCCCAGCATTTT. The rearrangement joins TRBV6-1 to TRBJ1-5; TRBD1 matches 9 bases. This CDR3 is built from 15 residues. Germline CDR1 and CDR2: MNHNS and SASEGT. The trim removed 6 bases at V and 6 bases at J, leaving 9 bases unmatched.

The sample holds many counts of this clonotype. The chain is built from TRBV6-1 and TRBJ2-1; D is unclear. Trimming pared 2 bases from V and 8 bases from J, leaving 7 bases between. Looked up from germline, CDR1 is MNHNS and CDR2 is SASEGT. The CDR3 is made up of 12 amino acids. As DNA, the CDR3 is TGTGCCAGCAGTGAACGTGGGGATGAGCAGTTCTTC. Its protein product is CASSERGDEQFF.

Many counts were recorded for this clonotype. The gene calls are TRBV9 and TRBJ2-5, with 7 bases matching TRBD2. The CDR3 spans 15 residues. V shed 2 bases and J 1 base; nucleotides not matched to a gene: 5. The V gene's germline CDR1 is SGDLS and CDR2 YYNGEE. CDR3 in DNA: TGTGCCAGCAGCGTGTCCCAGCGGGGCCAAGAGACCCAGTACTTC. Its protein product is CASSVSQRGQETQYF. Using reference TRBV9 and TRBJ2-5 for the parts outside the CDR3, the full variable domain is DSGVTQTPKHLITATGQRVTLRCSPRSGDLSVYWYQQSLDQGLQFLIQYYNGEERAKGNILERFSAQQFPDLHSELNLSSLELGDSALYFCASSVSQRGQETQYFGPGTRLLVL.

This clonotype was observed a handful of times. The rearrangement joins TRBV10-3 to TRBJ2-2; D possibly matches TRBD1 or TRBD2 (5 bases each). CDR1 is ENHRY and CDR2 is SYGVKD in the germline V gene. The CDR3 consists of 16 residues. The ends were cut back, 5 bases at V and 0 bases at J, with 13 bases in the middle. CDR3 DNA sequence: TGTGCCATCAGTCGGGACCTACCCTCGAACACCGGGGAGCTGTTTTTT. This encodes CAISRDLPSNTGELFF.

The chain employs TRBV7-9 and TRBJ2-1; 7 positions agree with TRBD2. The CDR3 covers 13 residues. The trim removed 0 bases at V and 9 bases at J, leaving 2 bases unmatched. Germline lookup yields CDR1 SEHNR and CDR2 FQNEAQ (reference sequence). CDR3 protein: CASSLALASEQFF. DNA of the CDR3: TGTGCCAGCAGCTTAGCACTAGCGAGTGAGCAGTTCTTC.

This clonotype has only a few counts. The chain uses TRBV7-2 and TRBJ1-5; D is ambiguous. The CDR3 totals 13 residues. Germline V gene data show CDR1 as SGHTA and CDR2 as FQGNSA. Trimming stripped 2 bases from V and 7 bases from J, with 9 bases between. In nucleotides, the CDR3 is TGTGCCAGCAGCTTAATGATTGGGCAGCCCCAGCATTTT. Encoded protein: CASSLMIGQPQHF.

The chain combines TRBV12-3 or TRBV12-4 with TRBJ2-3; D may be TRBD2 (5 bases). Trimming stripped 5 bases from V and 2 bases from J, with 20 bases between. The CDR3 has 17 residues. The CDR3 DNA is TGTGCCAGCAGTGAGGGTAGCTTCAGCTCCTACACAGATACGCAGTATTTT. Its protein product is CASSEGSFSSYTDTQYF.

This clonotype was counted ten times or more. The V and J genes are TRBV14 and TRBJ2-1; 8 nucleotides line up with TRBD2. The germline CDR1 and CDR2 sequences are SGHDN and FVKESK. The CDR3 is made up of 17 amino acids. J lost 0 bases, V lost 0 bases, and 4 bases had no gene match. CDR3 sequence reads: CASSQESGGRSYNEQFF. The CDR3 bases are TGTGCCAGCAGCCAAGAGAGCGGGGGCCGCTCCTACAATGAGCAGTTCTTC. Looking up the rest from reference TRBV14 and TRBJ2-1 gives the full variable domain: EAGVTQFPSHSVIEKGQTVTLRCDPISGHDNLYWYRRVMGKEIKFLLHFVKESKQDESGMPNNRFLAERTGGTYSTLKVQPAELEDSGVYFCASSQESGGRSYNEQFFGPGTRLTVL.

The chain has TRBV9 and TRBJ2-2, with D possibly being TRBD1 (6 bases). Germline V lookup: CDR1 SGDLS, CDR2 YYNGEE. The V and J ends lost 3 bases and 6 bases respectively, with 15 bases between them. This CDR3 has 15 residues. CDR3 residues: CASSGIQGNAGELFF. The CDR3 DNA sequence: TGTGCCAGCAGCGGTATACAGGGTAACGCCGGGGAGCTGTTTTTT. The whole variable domain, filled in from reference TRBV9 and TRBJ2-2, reads DSGVTQTPKHLITATGQRVTLRCSPRSGDLSVYWYQQSLDQGLQFLIQYYNGEERAKGNILERFSAQQFPDLHSELNLSSLELGDSALYFCASSGIQGNAGELFFGEGSRLTVL.

The table lists this clonotype with many counts. The chain employs TRBV4-3 and TRBJ1-2, with no clear D. CDR1 is LGHNA and CDR2 is YSLEER in the germline V gene. The length of the CDR3 is 15 residues. Trimming stripped 0 bases from V and 4 bases from J, with 12 bases between. The CDR3 DNA follows: TGCGCCAGCAGCCAAGAAGTCCGGCAGCCCTATGGCTACACCTTC. Its protein is CASSQEVRQPYGYTF.

This clonotype was counted ten times or more. This chain connects TRBV5-4 to TRBJ1-3; D ambiguous. The length of the CDR3 is 13 residues. Germline lookup yields CDR1 SGHNT and CDR2 YYREEE (reference sequence). Trimming took 1 base from V and 8 from J, leaving 10 bases between them. CDR3 sequence: CASSLSRGDTIYF. The CDR3 bases are TGTGCCAGCAGCTTGTCTCGTGGGGACACCATATATTTT.

This clonotype was counted many times. The V gene is TRBV24-1, the J gene TRBJ2-7, with D possibly being TRBD1 (6 bases). Germline-derived CDR1 and CDR2 are KGHDR and SFDVKD. The CDR3 is 14 residues long. V was trimmed by 11 bases and J by 6 bases, leaving 22 bases between them. As DNA, the CDR3 is TGTGCCATCTCGACAGGCCAGAAAACCGGCGAGCAGTACTTC. Protein product: CAISTGQKTGEQYF.

This clonotype was observed at least ten times. The chain links TRBV12-3 or TRBV12-4 to TRBJ2-3; tentative D call: TRBD2 (5 bases). V lost 6 bases and J 6 bases, leaving 13 bases between the germline ends. This CDR3 has 13 amino acids. CDR3 sequence: CASSWLARDTQYF. The CDR3 DNA is TGTGCCAGCAGCTGGCTAGCCAGGGATACGCAGTATTTT.

The genes are TRBV7-9 and TRBJ1-4; the D is unclear. The V gene's germline CDR1 is SEHNR and CDR2 FQNEAQ (reference sequence). This CDR3 is built from 14 residues. V lost 5 bases to trimming and J lost 0 bases, with 7 bases between them. CDR3 DNA: TGTGCCAGCAGCCCCGAGACAACTAATGAAAAACTGTTTTTT. This gives the protein CASSPETTNEKLFF.

V and J are TRBV11-2 and TRBJ1-1; maybe TRBD1 (6 bases). Trimming stripped 5 bases from V and 5 bases from J, with 21 bases between. There are 16 residues in the CDR3. In germline, CDR1 is SGHAT, CDR2 FQNNGV. The CDR3 protein is CASSRFPGAVGTEAFF. The CDR3 nucleotides read TGTGCCAGCAGCCGGTTCCCAGGGGCAGTGGGGACTGAAGCTTTCTTT. The variable domain in full, completed from reference TRBV11-2 and TRBJ1-1, reads EAGVAQSPRYKIIEKRQSVAFWCNPISGHATLYWYQQILGQGPKLLIQFQNNGVVDDSQLPKDRFSAERLKGVDSTLKIQPAKLEDSAVYLCASSRFPGAVGTEAFFGQGTRLTVV.